A selection of T cell receptor beta chains follows, all from one sample in a study of response to subunit inactivated influenza vaccine. Using its own MiXCR run on the RT-PCR reads, TCRdb lists one record per CDR3 protein. Among 400,000 to 650,000 distinct CDR3 sequences, roughly 7.6% were seen once, and the ten largest hold 13%. The starting material was PBMCs from blood, obtained 23 to 25 months after vaccination. The source is a man aged 50 to 69 who received an inactivated influenza vaccine. Each CDR3 is given with its conserved first and last residue. D genes are given only for firm matches. Clone size is shown for a subset of rows, as once, few, many or a class of expanded clone.

13 TRBD2 TRBJ2-7 - TRBV27 CASSWDYAGEQYF TGTGCCAGCAGTTGGGACTATGCCGGGGAGCAGTACTTC
12 TRBD1 TRBJ1-1 few TRBV6-2/TRBV6-3 CASSYWDSEAFF TGTGCCAGCAGTTACTGGGACAGTGAAGCTTTCTTT
20 - TRBJ1-2 - TRBV5-6 CASSSFFSEGSSGQHYGYTF TGTGCCAGCAGCTCCTTCTTTTCGGAGGGATCTTCCGGACAACACTATGGCTACACCTTC
15 - TRBJ1-5 - TRBV3-1 CASSQEGTISQPQHF TGTGCCAGCAGCCAAGAGGGTACGATAAGCCAGCCCCAGCATTTT
14 - TRBJ1-1 few TRBV20-1 CSARAIREYTEAFF TGCAGTGCTAGAGCGATCAGGGAGTACACTGAAGCTTTCTTT
14 TRBD2 TRBJ2-3 few TRBV2 CASNLAGSTDTQYF TGTGCCAGCAATCTAGCGGGGAGCACAGATACGCAGTATTTT
16 - TRBJ2-1 - TRBV6-2/TRBV6-3 CASSYPGQVSYNEQFF TGTGCCAGCAGTTACCCAGGGCAGGTCTCCTACAATGAGCAGTTCTTC
16 TRBD1 TRBJ2-2 - TRBV5-1 CASSSGQGENTGELFF TGCGCCAGCAGCTCCGGACAGGGGGAGAACACCGGGGAGCTGTTTTTT
15 TRBD2 TRBJ2-1 - TRBV10-3 CATRLAGGTYNEQFF TGTGCCACCAGACTAGCGGGAGGTACCTACAATGAGCAGTTCTTC
13 - TRBJ1-2 few TRBV2 CASSKTLYYGYTF TGTGCCAGCAGTAAAACCCTATACTATGGCTACACCTTC
17 TRBD2 TRBJ2-7 few TRBV4-2 CASSQGRAGSVPYEQYF TGTGCCAGCAGCCAAGGTCGAGCGGGGTCTGTTCCCTACGAGCAGTACTTC
17 TRBD1 TRBJ2-6 many TRBV11-2 CASSLRTGTSGANVLTF TGTGCCAGCAGCTTGAGGACAGGGACCTCTGGGGCCAACGTCCTGACTTTC
12 - TRBJ1-2 - TRBV7-2 CASSAGQYGYTF TGTGCCAGCAGCGCCGGGCAATATGGCTACACCTTC
12 - TRBJ2-3 - TRBV5-6 CAGSFHLDTQYF TGTGCCGGCAGCTTTCATTTGGATACGCAGTATTTT
15 - TRBJ2-5 few TRBV29-1 CSASSGLTMRETQYF TGCAGCGCTAGTTCCGGACTGACGATGAGGGAGACCCAGTACTTC
15 TRBD2 TRBJ2-1 - TRBV10-3 CAISELASGSNEQFF TGTGCCATCAGTGAGTTGGCTAGCGGGAGTAATGAGCAGTTCTTC
11 TRBD1 TRBJ2-6 many TRBV29-1 CSVLTGAVVTF TGCAGCGTCCTAACAGGGGCGGTGGTGACTTTC
13 - TRBJ1-2 - TRBV6-1 CASRRGENYGYTF TGTGCCAGCAGAAGGGGGGAAAACTATGGCTACACCTTC
14 TRBD1 TRBJ1-2 few TRBV6-1 CASSKGTGSFGYTF TGTGCCAGCAGCAAAGGGACAGGGTCGTTTGGCTACACCTTC
16 TRBD2 TRBJ2-1 few TRBV4-2 CASSHDPAGVYNEQFF TGTGCCAGCAGCCATGACCCAGCGGGGGTTTACAATGAGCAGTTCTTC
14 - TRBJ2-1 few TRBV6-2/TRBV6-3 CASSRGRALNEQFF TGTGCCAGCAGTCGGGGACGGGCGTTGAATGAGCAGTTCTTC
14 - TRBJ1-5 few TRBV7-2 CASSSGPINQPQHF TGTGCCAGCAGCTCAGGACCGATAAATCAGCCCCAGCATTTT
11 TRBD1 TRBJ2-5 few TRBV29-1 CSVEDPGDRGF TGCAGCGTTGAAGATCCGGGGGACAGGGGGTTC
17 TRBD2 TRBJ2-3 few TRBV7-2 CASSLPTSGDSTDTQYF TGTGCCAGCAGCTTACCGACTAGCGGGGATAGCACAGATACGCAGTATTTT
16 TRBD2 TRBJ2-1 - TRBV20-1 CSARDARLAGHNEQFF TGCAGTGCTAGAGATGCGAGACTAGCGGGCCACAATGAGCAGTTCTTC
17 TRBD1 TRBJ2-3 many TRBV4-3 CASSQDRNRGLVDTQYF TGCGCCAGCAGCCAAGATCGTAACAGGGGGTTAGTAGATACGCAGTATTTT
14 TRBD2 TRBJ2-7 many TRBV2 CASSDVLAGYEQYF TGTGCCAGCAGTGATGTTCTAGCGGGCTACGAGCAGTACTTC
15 - TRBJ2-3 many TRBV5-1 CASRPDGAAADTQYF TGCGCCAGCAGACCCGACGGGGCGGCGGCAGATACGCAGTATTTT
15 TRBD1 TRBJ2-7 - TRBV12-3/TRBV12-4 CASSLAGQGASEQYF TGTGCCAGCAGTTTAGCGGGACAGGGGGCGAGCGAGCAGTACTTC
13 - TRBJ1-5 many TRBV20-1 CSARDPRTGAKHF TGCAGTGCTAGAGACCCTCGGACCGGAGCCAAGCATTTT
16 TRBD1 TRBJ2-3 - TRBV20-1 CSAREYSAGGMDTQYF TGCAGTGCTAGAGAGTATTCGGCAGGGGGAATGGATACGCAGTATTTT
14 TRBD1 TRBJ2-1 few TRBV20-1 CSAGRQGAYNEQFF TGCAGTGCCGGGAGACAGGGGGCCTACAATGAGCAGTTCTTC
15 - TRBJ1-3 many TRBV7-9 CASSKDTSDENTIYF TGTGCCAGCAGCAAAGACACGTCCGACGAAAACACCATATATTTT
15 - TRBJ1-2 - TRBV6-2/TRBV6-3 CASSLIVGATYGYTF TGTGCCAGCAGCCTCATCGTGGGGGCGACCTATGGCTACACCTTC
12 - TRBJ1-5 - TRBV12-3/TRBV12-4 CASSRDTQPQHF TGTGCCAGCAGCAGGGATACTCAGCCCCAGCATTTT
16 - TRBJ2-7 once TRBV9 CASSPGAVGVSYEQYF TGTGCCAGCAGCCCTGGCGCGGTGGGGGTCTCCTACGAGCAGTACTTC
14 - TRBJ1-1 few TRBV4-2 CASSQVARNTEAFF TGTGCCAGCAGCCAAGTGGCCAGGAACACTGAAGCTTTCTTT
12 - TRBJ2-5 - TRBV29-1 CSVESWGETQYF TGCAGCGTTGAAAGTTGGGGTGAGACCCAGTACTTC
15 - TRBJ2-5 few TRBV4-2 CASSQTGEGRETQYF TGTGCCAGCAGCCAAACAGGGGAAGGGAGGGAGACCCAGTACTTC
13 TRBD1 TRBJ2-7 - TRBV12-3/TRBV12-4 CASRSYRGGEQYF TGTGCCAGCAGATCCTACAGGGGTGGCGAGCAGTACTTC
13 - TRBJ1-4 few TRBV18 CASSRGVGEKLFF TGTGCCAGCTCACGGGGGGTTGGTGAAAAACTGTTTTTT
20 TRBD2 TRBJ2-1 few TRBV6-7 CASAKRVPSGGRSSYNEQFF TGTGCCAGCGCGAAACGAGTGCCTAGCGGTGGTCGTAGCTCCTACAATGAGCAGTTCTTC
14 - TRBJ2-3 - TRBV13 CASYQTEAGDTQYF TGTGCCAGCTACCAGACAGAAGCGGGAGATACGCAGTATTTT
15 TRBD1 TRBJ1-2 - TRBV18 CASSPVPGQGYGYTF TGTGCCAGCTCACCCGTCCCGGGACAGGGATATGGCTACACCTTC
15 TRBD2 TRBJ2-5 many TRBV5-1 CASSLELAGRETQYF TGCGCCAGCAGCTTGGAACTAGCGGGTCGGGAGACCCAGTACTTC
13 - TRBJ2-4 - TRBV6-2/TRBV6-3 CASSYVAGNIQYF TGTGCCAGCAGTTACGTGGCGGGAAACATTCAGTACTTC
12 - TRBJ2-7 - TRBV7-9 CASSLPVGEQYF TGTGCCAGCAGCCTCCCGGTGGGCGAGCAGTACTTC
15 - TRBJ2-3 few TRBV28 CASSSPYLSTDTQYF TGTGCCAGCAGTTCGCCCTACCTCTCCACAGATACGCAGTATTTT
17 - TRBJ2-5 many TRBV4-2 CASSQIRRTLTQETQYF TGTGCCAGCAGCCAAATCAGACGGACTCTAACCCAAGAGACCCAGTACTTC
14 - TRBJ2-1 many TRBV29-1 CSVDLGVRGDEQFF TGCAGCGTTGACCTGGGCGTCCGGGGTGATGAGCAGTTCTTC
12 - TRBJ1-1 few TRBV6-1 CASSPRTGKAFF TGTGCCAGCAGTCCGCGGACTGGCAAAGCTTTCTTT
16 TRBD1 TRBJ2-3 many TRBV12-3/TRBV12-4 CASSLATGGTTDTQYF TGTGCCAGCAGTTTAGCGACAGGGGGCACCACAGATACGCAGTATTTT
13 - TRBJ1-1 few TRBV12-3/TRBV12-4 CASSLYGAGVAFF TGTGCCAGCAGTTTATACGGGGCGGGTGTAGCTTTCTTT
14 - TRBJ1-4 many TRBV6-1 CASRGLFLNEKLFF TGTGCCAGCAGGGGACTTTTCCTTAATGAAAAACTGTTTTTT